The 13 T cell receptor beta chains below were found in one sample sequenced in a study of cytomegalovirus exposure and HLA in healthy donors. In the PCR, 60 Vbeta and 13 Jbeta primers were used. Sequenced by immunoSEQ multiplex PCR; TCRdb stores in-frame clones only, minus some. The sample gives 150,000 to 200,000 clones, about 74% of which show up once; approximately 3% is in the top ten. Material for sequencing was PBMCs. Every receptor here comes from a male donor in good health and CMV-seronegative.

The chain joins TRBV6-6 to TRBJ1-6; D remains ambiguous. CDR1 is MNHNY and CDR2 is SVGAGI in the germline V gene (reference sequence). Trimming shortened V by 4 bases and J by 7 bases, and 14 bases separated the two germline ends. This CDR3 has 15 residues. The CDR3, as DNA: TGTGCCAGCAGTTCCGGCCGATTGCGGAATTCACCCCTCCACTTT. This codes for CASSSGRLRNSPLHF.

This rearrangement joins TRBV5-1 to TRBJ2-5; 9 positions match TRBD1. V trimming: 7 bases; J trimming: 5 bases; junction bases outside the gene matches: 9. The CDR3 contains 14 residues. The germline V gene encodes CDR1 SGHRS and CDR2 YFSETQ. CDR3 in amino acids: CASFPGQGGETQYF. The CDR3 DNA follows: TGCGCCAGCTTTCCGGGACAGGGAGGGGAGACCCAGTACTTC.

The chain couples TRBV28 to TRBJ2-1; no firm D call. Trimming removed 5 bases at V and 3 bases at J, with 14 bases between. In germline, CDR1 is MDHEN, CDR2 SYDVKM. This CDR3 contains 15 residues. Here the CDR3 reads CASSRLVAYYNEQFF. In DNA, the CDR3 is TGTGCCAGCAGTCGTCTAGTGGCATACTACAATGAGCAGTTCTTC.

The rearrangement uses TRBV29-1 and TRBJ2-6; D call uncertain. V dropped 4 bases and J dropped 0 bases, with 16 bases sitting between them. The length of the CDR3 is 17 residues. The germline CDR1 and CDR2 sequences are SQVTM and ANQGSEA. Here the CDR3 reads CSVGASRMVSGANVLTF. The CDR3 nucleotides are TGCAGCGTTGGGGCCAGCCGGATGGTCTCTGGGGCCAACGTCCTGACTTTC.

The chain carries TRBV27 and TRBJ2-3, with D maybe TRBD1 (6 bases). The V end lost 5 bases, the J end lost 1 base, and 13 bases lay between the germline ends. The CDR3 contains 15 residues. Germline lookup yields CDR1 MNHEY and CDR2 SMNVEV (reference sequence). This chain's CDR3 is CASSPRQDRTDTQYF. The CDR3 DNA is TGTGCCAGCAGTCCACGACAGGACCGCACAGATACGCAGTATTTT.

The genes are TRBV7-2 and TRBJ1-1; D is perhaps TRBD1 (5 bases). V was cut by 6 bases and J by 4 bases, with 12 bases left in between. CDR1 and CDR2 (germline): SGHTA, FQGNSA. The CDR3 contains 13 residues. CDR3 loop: CASSPSQGTEAFF. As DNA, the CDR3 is TGTGCCAGCAGTCCTTCCCAGGGCACTGAAGCTTTCTTT. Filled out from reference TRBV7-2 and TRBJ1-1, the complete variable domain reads GAGVSQSPSNKVTEKGKDVELRCDPISGHTALYWYRQSLGQGLEFLIYFQGNSAPDKSGLPSDRFSAERTGGSVSTLTIQRTQQEDSAVYLCASSPSQGTEAFFGQGTRLTVV.

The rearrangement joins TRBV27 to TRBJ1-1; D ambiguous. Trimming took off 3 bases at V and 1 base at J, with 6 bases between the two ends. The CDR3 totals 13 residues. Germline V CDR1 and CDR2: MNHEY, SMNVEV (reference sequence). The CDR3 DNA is TGTGCCAGCAGTTTCGCGGCGAACACTGAAGCTTTCTTT. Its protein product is CASSFAANTEAFF.

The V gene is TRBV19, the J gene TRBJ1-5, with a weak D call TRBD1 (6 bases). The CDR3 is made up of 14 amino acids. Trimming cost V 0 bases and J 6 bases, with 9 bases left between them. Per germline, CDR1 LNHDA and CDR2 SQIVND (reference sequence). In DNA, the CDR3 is TGTGCCAGTAGTATAGATACAGGGAGTCAGCCCCAGCATTTT. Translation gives CASSIDTGSQPQHF.

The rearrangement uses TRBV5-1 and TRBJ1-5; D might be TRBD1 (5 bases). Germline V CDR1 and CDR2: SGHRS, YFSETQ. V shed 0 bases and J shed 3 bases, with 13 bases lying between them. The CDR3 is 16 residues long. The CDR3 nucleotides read TGCGCCAGCAGCTTGGGCGGGGACTTCATCAATCAGCCCCAGCATTTT. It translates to CASSLGGDFINQPQHF.

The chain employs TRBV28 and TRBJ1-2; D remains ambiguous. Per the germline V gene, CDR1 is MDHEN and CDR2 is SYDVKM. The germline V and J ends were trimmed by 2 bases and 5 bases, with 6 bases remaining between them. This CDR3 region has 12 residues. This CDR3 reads CASSLRLYGYTF. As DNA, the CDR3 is TGTGCCAGCAGTTTACGGTTGTATGGCTACACCTTC.

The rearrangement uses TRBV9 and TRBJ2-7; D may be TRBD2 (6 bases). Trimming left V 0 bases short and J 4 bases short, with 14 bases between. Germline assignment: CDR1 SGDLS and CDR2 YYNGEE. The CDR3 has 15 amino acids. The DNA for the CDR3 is TGTGCCAGCAGCGTAGACGGAAGGGCGGGGTACGAGCAGTACTTC. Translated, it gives CASSVDGRAGYEQYF.

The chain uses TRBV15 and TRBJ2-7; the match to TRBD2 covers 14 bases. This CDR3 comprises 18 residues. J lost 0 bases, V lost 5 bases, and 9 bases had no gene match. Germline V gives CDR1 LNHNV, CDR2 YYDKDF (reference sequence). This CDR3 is CATSEGLAGETSSYEQYF. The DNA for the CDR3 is TGTGCCACCAGCGAGGGACTAGCGGGAGAGACGAGCTCCTACGAGCAGTACTTC.

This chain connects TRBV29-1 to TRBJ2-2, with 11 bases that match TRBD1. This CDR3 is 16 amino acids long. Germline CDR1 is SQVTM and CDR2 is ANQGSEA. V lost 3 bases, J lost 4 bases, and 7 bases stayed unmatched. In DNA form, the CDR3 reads TGCAGCGTTGATCCCATGGGGACAGGGGGCACCGGGGAGCTGTTTTTT. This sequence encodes CSVDPMGTGGTGELFF.